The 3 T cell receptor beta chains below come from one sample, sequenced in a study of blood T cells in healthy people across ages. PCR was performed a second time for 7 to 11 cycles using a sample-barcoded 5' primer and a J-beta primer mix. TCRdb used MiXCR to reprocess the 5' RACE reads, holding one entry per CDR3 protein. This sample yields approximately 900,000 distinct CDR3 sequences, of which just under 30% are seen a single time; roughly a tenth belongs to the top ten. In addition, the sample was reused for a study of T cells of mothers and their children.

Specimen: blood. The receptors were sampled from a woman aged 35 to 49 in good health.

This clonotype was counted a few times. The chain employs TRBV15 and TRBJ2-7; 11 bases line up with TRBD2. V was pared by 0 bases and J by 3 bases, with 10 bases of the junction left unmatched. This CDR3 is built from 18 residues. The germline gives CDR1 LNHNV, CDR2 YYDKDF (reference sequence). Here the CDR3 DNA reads TGTGCCACCAGCAGAGACGCACGACCTACTAGCGGGGGCTACGAGCAGTACTTC. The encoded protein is CATSRDARPTSGGYEQYF. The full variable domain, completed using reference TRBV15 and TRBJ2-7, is DAMVIQNPRYQVTQFGKPVTLSCSQTLNHNVMYWYQQKSSQAPKLLFHYYDKDFNNEADTPDNFQSRRPNTSFCFLDIRSPGLGDTAMYLCATSRDARPTSGGYEQYFGPGTRLTVT.

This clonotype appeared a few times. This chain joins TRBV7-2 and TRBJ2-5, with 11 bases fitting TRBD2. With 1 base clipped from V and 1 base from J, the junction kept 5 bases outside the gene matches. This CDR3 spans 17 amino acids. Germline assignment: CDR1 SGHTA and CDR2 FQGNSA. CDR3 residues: CASSLGPSGGSQETQYF. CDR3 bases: TGTGCCAGCAGCTTAGGTCCTAGCGGGGGGTCCCAAGAGACCCAGTACTTC.

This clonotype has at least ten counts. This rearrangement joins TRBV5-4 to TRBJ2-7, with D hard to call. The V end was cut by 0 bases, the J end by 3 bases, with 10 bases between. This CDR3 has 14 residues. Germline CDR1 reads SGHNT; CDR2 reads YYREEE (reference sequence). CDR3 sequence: CASSLAGGYYEQYF. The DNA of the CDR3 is TGTGCCAGCAGCTTGGCAGGCGGATACTACGAGCAGTACTTC.